This T cell receptor beta chain comes out of a study of CD8+ T cells in alopecia areata. RNA extraction was followed by reverse transcription into cDNA, which acted as the sequencing template. The table came from immunoSEQ multiplex PCR; TCRdb's copy has only in-frame clones and leaves some out. The sample includes 95,000 to 110,000 clones, 55% seen only once; the top ten take 8% to 10%. The germline V gene has CDR1 MDHEN and CDR2 SYDVKM. CDR3 length equals 12 residues. V lost 3 bases to trimming and J lost 4 bases, with 6 bases between them. The authors sorted CD4+ and CD8+ T cells from PBMCs. This receptor was taken from a human donor in good health. Material for sequencing was CD4+ T cells sorted from blood. The chain uses TRBV28 and TRBJ2-5; D is undetermined. In DNA form, the CDR3 reads TGTGCCAGCAGTTTGGTTGGAGAGACCCAGTACTTC. Translation: CASSLVGETQYF.